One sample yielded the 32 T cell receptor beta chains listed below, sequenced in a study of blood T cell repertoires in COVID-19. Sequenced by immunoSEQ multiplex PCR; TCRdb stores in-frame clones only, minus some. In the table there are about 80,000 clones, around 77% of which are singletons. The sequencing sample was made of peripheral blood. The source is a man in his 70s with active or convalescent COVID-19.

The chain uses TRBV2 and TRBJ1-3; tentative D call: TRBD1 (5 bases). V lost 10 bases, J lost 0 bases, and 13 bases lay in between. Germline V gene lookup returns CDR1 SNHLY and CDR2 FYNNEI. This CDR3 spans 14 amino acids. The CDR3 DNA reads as TGTGCCAAAAAACAGGCCTCCTCTGGAAACACCATATATTTT. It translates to CAKKQASSGNTIYF.

This chain's CDR3 is CAISPNRVLTEAFF. CDR3 nucleotide sequence: TGTGCCATCAGTCCAAACAGGGTCTTAACTGAAGCTTTCTTT. This chain uses TRBV10-3 with TRBJ1-1; D is possibly TRBD1 (6 bases). CDR3 length: 14 residues. Germline CDR1 reads ENHRY; CDR2 reads SYGVKD. The V end was cut by 5 bases, the J end by 5 bases, with 15 bases between.

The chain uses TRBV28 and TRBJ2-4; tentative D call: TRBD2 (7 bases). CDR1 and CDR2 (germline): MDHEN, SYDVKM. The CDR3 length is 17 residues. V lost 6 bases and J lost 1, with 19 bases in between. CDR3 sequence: CASRAGALRSAKNIQYF. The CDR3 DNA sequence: TGTGCCAGCAGGGCGGGGGCACTCCGGAGCGCCAAAAACATTCAGTACTTC. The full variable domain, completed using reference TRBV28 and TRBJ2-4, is DVKVTQSSRYLVKRTGEKVFLECVQDMDHENMFWYRQDPGLGLRLIYFSYDVKMKEKGDIPEGYSVSREKKERFSLILESASTNQTSMYLCASRAGALRSAKNIQYFGAGTRLSVL.

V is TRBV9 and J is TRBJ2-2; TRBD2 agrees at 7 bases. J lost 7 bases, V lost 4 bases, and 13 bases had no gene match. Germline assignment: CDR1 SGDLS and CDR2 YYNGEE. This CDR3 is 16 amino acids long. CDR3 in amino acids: CASSFGGRGSVGELFF. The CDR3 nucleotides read TGTGCCAGCAGCTTTGGAGGGCGGGGGTCCGTCGGGGAGCTGTTTTTT.

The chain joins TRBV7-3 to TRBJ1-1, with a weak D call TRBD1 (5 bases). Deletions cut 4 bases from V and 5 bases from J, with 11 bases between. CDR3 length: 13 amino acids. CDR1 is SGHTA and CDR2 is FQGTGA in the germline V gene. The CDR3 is CASSSQDKTEAFF. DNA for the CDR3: TGTGCCAGCAGCTCTCAGGACAAGACTGAAGCTTTCTTT.

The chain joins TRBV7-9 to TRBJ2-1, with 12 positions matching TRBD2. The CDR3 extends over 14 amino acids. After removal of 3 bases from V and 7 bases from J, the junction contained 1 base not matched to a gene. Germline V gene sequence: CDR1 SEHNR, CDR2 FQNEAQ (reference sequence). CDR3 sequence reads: CASSLTSGGNEQFF. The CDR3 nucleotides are TGTGCCAGCAGCTTGACTAGCGGGGGTAATGAGCAGTTCTTC.

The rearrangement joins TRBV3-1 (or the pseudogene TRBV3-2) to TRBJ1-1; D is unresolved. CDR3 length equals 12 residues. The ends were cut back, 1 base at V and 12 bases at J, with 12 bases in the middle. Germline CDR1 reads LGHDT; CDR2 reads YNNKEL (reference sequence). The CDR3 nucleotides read TGTGCCAGCAGCCAAGGGGTACTTGGGCCTTTCTTT. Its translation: CASSQGVLGPFF.

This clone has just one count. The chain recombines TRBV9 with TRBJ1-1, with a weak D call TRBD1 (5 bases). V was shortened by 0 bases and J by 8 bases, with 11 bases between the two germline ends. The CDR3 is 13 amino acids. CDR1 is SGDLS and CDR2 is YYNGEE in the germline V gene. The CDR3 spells CASSVVETAEAFF. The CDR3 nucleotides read TGTGCCAGCAGCGTAGTAGAGACAGCGGAAGCTTTCTTT.

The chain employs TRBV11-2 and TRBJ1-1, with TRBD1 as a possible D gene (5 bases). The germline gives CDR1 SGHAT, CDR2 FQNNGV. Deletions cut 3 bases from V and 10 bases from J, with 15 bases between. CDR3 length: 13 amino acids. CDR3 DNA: TGTGCCAGCAGCTTCGACAGTCTCACGCTAGCTTTCTTT. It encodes CASSFDSLTLAFF.

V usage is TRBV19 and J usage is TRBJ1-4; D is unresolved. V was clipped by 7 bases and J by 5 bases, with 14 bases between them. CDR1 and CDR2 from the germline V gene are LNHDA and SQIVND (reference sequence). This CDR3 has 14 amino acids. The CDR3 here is CASTTMVGNEKLFF. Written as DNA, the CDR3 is TGTGCCAGTACCACTATGGTTGGGAATGAAAAACTGTTTTTT.

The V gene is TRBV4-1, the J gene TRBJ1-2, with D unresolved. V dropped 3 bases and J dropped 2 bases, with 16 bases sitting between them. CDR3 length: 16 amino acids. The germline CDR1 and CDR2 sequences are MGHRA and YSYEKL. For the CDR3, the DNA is TGCGCCAGCAGCCACACTCAGACTACGGTAAACTATGGCTACACCTTC. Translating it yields CASSHTQTTVNYGYTF.

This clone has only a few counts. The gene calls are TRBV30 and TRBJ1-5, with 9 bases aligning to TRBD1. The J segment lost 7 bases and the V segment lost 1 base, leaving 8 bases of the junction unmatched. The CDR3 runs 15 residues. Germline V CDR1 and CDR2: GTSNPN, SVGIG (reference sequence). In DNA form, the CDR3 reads TGTGCCTGGAGTGCAGGGACAGGGAAAGGGCAGCCCCAGCATTTT. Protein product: CAWSAGTGKGQPQHF.

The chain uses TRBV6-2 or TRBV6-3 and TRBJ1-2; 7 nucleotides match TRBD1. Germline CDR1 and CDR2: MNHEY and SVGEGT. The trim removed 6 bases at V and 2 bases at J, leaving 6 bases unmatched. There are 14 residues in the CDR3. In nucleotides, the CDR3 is TGTGCCAGCAGCCAAGGGGGCTCCAACTATGGCTACACCTTC. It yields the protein CASSQGGSNYGYTF.

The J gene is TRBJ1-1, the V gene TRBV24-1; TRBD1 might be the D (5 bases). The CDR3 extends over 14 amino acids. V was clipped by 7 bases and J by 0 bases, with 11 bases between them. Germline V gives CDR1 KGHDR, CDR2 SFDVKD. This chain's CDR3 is CATRGGGVNTEAFF. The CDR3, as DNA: TGTGCCACCAGGGGGGGAGGGGTGAACACTGAAGCTTTCTTT.

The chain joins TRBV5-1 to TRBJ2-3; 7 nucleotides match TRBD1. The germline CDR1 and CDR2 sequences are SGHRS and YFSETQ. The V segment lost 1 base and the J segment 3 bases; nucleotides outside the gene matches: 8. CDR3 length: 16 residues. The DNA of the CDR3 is TGCGCCAGCAGCTTGCTCGAGGGGGCTGGGACAGATACGCAGTATTTT. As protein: CASSLLEGAGTDTQYF.

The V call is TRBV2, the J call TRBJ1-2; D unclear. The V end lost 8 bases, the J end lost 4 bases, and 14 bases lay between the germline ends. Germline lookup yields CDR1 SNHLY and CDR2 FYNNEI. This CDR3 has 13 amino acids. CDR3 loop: CASVAGSRYGYTF. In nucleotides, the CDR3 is TGTGCCAGCGTTGCGGGCAGCCGCTATGGCTACACCTTC.

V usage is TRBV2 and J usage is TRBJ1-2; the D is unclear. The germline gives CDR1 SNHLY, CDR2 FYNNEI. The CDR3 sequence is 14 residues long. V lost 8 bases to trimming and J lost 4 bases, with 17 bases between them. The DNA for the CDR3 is TGTGCCAGCCTATCAAACCTGGGCACCTATGGCTACACCTTC. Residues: CASLSNLGTYGYTF.

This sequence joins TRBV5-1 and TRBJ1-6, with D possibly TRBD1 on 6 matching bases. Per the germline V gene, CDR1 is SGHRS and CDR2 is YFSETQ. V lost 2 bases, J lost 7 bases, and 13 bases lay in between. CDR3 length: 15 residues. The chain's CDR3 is CASSLTGNGNSPLHF. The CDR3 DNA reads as TGCGCCAGCAGCTTAACAGGGAATGGGAATTCACCCCTCCACTTT.

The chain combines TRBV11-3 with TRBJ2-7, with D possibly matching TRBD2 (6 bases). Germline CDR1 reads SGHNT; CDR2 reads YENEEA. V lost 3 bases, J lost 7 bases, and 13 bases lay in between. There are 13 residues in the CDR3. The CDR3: CASSLGRRREQYF. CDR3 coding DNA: TGTGCCAGCAGCTTGGGGAGGCGACGGGAGCAGTACTTC.

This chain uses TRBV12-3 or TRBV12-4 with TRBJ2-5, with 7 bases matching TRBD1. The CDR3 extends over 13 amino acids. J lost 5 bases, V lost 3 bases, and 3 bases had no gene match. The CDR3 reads CASSLRGLETQYF. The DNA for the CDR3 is TGTGCCAGCAGTTTGAGGGGGCTGGAGACCCAGTACTTC.

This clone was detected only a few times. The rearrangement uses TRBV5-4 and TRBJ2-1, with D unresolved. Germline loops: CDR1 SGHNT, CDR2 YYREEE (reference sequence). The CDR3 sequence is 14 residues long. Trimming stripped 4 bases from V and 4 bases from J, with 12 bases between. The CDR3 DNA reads TGTGCCAGCAGCCCGAGTACGCTTTACAATGAGCAGTTCTTC. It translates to CASSPSTLYNEQFF.

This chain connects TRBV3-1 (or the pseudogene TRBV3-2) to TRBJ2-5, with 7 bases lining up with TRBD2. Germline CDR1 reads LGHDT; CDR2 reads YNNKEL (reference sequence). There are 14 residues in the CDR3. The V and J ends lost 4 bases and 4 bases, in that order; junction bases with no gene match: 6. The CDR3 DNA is TGTGCCAGCAGCCCGGACTCGGGAGGAGAGACCCAGTACTTC. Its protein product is CASSPDSGGETQYF.

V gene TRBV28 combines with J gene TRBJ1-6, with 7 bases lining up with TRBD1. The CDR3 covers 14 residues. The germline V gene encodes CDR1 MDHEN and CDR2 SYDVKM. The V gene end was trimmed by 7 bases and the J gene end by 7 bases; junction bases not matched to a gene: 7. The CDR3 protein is CASNSPQGNSPLHF. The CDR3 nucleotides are TGTGCCAGCAACTCACCACAGGGGAATTCACCCCTCCACTTT.

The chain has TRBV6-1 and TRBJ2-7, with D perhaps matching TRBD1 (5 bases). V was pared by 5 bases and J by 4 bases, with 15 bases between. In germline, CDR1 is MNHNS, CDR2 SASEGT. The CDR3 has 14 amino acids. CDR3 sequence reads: CASSSARTFYEQYF. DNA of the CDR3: TGTGCCAGCAGTTCGGCAAGGACATTTTACGAGCAGTACTTC.

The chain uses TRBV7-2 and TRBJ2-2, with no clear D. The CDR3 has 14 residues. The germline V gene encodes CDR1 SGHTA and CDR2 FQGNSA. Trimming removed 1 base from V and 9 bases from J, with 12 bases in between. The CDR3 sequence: CASSLGSGVRELFF. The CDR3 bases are TGTGCCAGCAGCTTAGGGTCGGGTGTCCGGGAGCTGTTTTTT.

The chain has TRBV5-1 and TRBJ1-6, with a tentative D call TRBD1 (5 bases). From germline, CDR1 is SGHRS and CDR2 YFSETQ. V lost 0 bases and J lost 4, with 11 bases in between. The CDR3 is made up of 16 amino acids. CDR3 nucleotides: TGCGCCAGCAGCTTGGGGGTGACAGCTTATAATTCACCCCTCCACTTT. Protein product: CASSLGVTAYNSPLHF.

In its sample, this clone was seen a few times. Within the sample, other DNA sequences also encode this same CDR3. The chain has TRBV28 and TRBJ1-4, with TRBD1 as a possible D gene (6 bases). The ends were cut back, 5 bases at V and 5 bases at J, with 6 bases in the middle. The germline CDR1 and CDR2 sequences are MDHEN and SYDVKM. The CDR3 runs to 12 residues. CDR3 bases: TGTGCCAGCAGTGGGGGCAATGAAAAACTGTTTTTT. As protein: CASSGGNEKLFF.

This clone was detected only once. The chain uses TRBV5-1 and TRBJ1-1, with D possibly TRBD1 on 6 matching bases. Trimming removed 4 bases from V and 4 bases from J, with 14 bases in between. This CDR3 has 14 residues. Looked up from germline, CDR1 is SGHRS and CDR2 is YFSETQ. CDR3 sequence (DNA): TGCGCCAGCAGCACTGGGACATCAGGCACTGAAGCTTTCTTT. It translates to CASSTGTSGTEAFF. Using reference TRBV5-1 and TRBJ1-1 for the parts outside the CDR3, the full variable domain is KAGVTQTPRYLIKTRGQQVTLSCSPISGHRSVSWYQQTPGQGLQFLFEYFSETQRNKGNFPGRFSGRQFSNSRSEMNVSTLELGDSALYLCASSTGTSGTEAFFGQGTRLTVV.

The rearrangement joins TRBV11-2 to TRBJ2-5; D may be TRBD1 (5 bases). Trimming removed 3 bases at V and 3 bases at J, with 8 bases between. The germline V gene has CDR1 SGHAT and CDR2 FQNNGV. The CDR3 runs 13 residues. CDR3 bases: TGTGCCAGCAGCTTCGTCAGGGAAGAGACCCAGTACTTC. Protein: CASSFVREETQYF.

CDR3 sequence reads: CASSQEWGRNTEAFF. In nucleotides, the CDR3 is TGTGCCAGCAGCCAAGAGTGGGGCAGGAACACTGAAGCTTTCTTT. This chain links TRBV14 with TRBJ1-1, with D maybe TRBD1 (5 bases). Germline-derived CDR1 and CDR2 are SGHDN and FVKESK. V was trimmed by 0 bases and J by 1 base, leaving 9 bases between them. The CDR3 runs to 15 residues.

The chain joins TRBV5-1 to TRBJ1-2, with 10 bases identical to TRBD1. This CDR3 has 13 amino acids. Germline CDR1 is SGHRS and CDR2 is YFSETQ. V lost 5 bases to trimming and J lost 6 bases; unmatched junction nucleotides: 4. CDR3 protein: CASSRQGADGYTF. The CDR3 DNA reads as TGCGCCAGCAGTAGACAGGGGGCGGATGGCTACACCTTC.

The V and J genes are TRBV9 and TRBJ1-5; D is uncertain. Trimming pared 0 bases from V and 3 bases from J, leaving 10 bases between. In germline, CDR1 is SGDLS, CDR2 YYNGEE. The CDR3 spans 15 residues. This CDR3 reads CASSVDGQNNQPQHF. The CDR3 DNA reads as TGTGCCAGCAGCGTAGATGGGCAGAACAATCAGCCCCAGCATTTT.